The 9 T cell receptor beta chains below come from one sample, sequenced in a study of blood T cell repertoires in COVID-19 (dated by TCRdb to the early 2020s). The library was obtained by the immunoSEQ multiplex PCR assay. Entries here come from immuneACCESS through TCRdb and include only in-frame sequences with V and J called. Some clones fail to appear in such tables; in the studies checked, an unresolved V gene covers under half of the shortfall, and the cause of the remainder is unknown. Here the sample has roughly 120,000 clones; around 90% occur a single time. The ten largest clones capture roughly 2% of the sample. Material: peripheral blood. These receptors were obtained from a man between 50 and 59 years old with COVID-19, enrolled during active disease.

This chain links TRBV9 with TRBJ2-7; TRBD1 matches at 8 bases. Germline V gene sequence: CDR1 SGDLS, CDR2 YYNGEE. There are 14 residues in the CDR3. The trim removed 4 bases at V and 2 bases at J, leaving 5 bases unmatched. The DNA of the CDR3 is TGTGCCAGCAGCACCGGGACAGGAACCTACGAGCAGTACTTC. This encodes CASSTGTGTYEQYF.

This chain uses TRBV3-1 (or the pseudogene TRBV3-2) with TRBJ2-2; TRBD2 matches 9 bases. J gave up 7 bases and V 2 bases, and 5 bases lay outside the gene matches. The length of the CDR3 is 15 residues. The germline gives CDR1 LGHDT, CDR2 YNNKEL (reference sequence). The CDR3 nucleotides are TGTGCCAGCAGCCAAATTAGCGGGAGCGACGGGGAGCTGTTTTTT. Translated, it gives CASSQISGSDGELFF.

This clone has just one count. The J gene is TRBJ2-5, the V gene TRBV2; a weak D match, TRBD1 (6 bases). There are 14 residues in the CDR3. The germline V gene encodes CDR1 SNHLY and CDR2 FYNNEI. V was trimmed by 2 bases and J by 5 bases, leaving 12 bases between them. In nucleotides, the CDR3 is TGTGCCAGCAGTGAAAGGGGGTTCGCGGAGACCCAGTACTTC. Its protein is CASSERGFAETQYF.

J is TRBJ2-7 and V is TRBV27; maybe TRBD1 (5 bases). Germline loops: CDR1 MNHEY, CDR2 SMNVEV (reference sequence). V gave up 4 bases and J gave up 0 bases, with 13 bases separating them. The CDR3 is made up of 15 amino acids. CDR3 DNA sequence: TGTGCCAGCAGTTGGGGCAGGGTGGACTCCTACGAGCAGTACTTC. Its translation: CASSWGRVDSYEQYF.

This clone was seen just once. The genes are TRBV30 and TRBJ1-5; TRBD1 matches 9 bases. V shed 0 bases, J shed 6 bases, and the junction held 3 bases outside the gene matches. The CDR3 totals 14 residues. The germline V gene encodes CDR1 GTSNPN and CDR2 SVGIG (reference sequence). This chain's CDR3 is CAWSVGTGFQPQHF. The DNA of the CDR3 is TGTGCCTGGAGTGTTGGGACAGGGTTTCAGCCCCAGCATTTT.

The chain couples TRBV19 to TRBJ1-1; 8 bases fit TRBD1. The CDR3 runs 14 residues. V lost 7 bases to trimming and J lost 2 bases; unmatched junction nucleotides: 6. The V gene's germline CDR1 is LNHDA and CDR2 SQIVND (reference sequence). CDR3 in amino acids: CASNYRGYNTEAFF. The CDR3 coding sequence is TGTGCCAGTAACTACAGGGGGTACAACACTGAAGCTTTCTTT.

The chain is built from TRBV6-4 and TRBJ2-5; 8 bases map to TRBD1. CDR3 size: 13 residues. The V and J ends lost 3 bases and 4 bases, in that order; junction bases with no gene match: 1. Germline CDR1 reads MRHNA; CDR2 reads SNTAGT. CDR3 residues: CASSEQGGETQYF. In nucleotides, the CDR3 is TGTGCCAGCAGTGAACAGGGGGGAGAGACCCAGTACTTC.

The chain combines TRBV3-1 (or the pseudogene TRBV3-2) with TRBJ1-3, with D possibly matching TRBD1 (6 bases). This CDR3 is 15 amino acids long. Deletions cut 0 bases from V and 11 bases from J, with 17 bases between. Germline V lookup: CDR1 LGHDT, CDR2 YNNKEL (reference sequence). The CDR3 protein is CASSQDHLQGEAIYF. The CDR3, as DNA: TGTGCCAGCAGCCAAGACCATCTACAGGGCGAGGCCATATATTTT.

The V gene is TRBV29-1, the J gene TRBJ1-2, with 9 bases fitting TRBD1. With V trimmed by 7 bases and J by 8 bases, 14 bases remained unmatched. The CDR3 runs to 14 residues. In germline, CDR1 is SQVTM, CDR2 ANQGSEA. The CDR3 DNA follows: TGCAGCGCTACTACATGGACAGGGGATGAGGGCTACACCTTC. It is translated as CSATTWTGDEGYTF.